These 10 T cell receptor beta chains originate from one sample sequenced in a study of T cells after yellow fever vaccination. TCRdb itself ran the 5' RACE reads through MiXCR, one entry per CDR3 protein. Of approximately 260,000 distinct CDR3 sequences listed, 10% to 15% are singletons. The sequenced sample was CD4+ T cells sorted from PBMCs, obtained 45 days after the yellow fever booster vaccination. The receptors stem from a man aged 25 to 40 who received the YFV17D yellow fever vaccine.

This clonotype was counted only a few times. The junction departs from germline at one end; a sequencing error may be responsible. This chain connects TRBV20-1 to TRBJ2-1, with D unresolved. Germline CDR1 DFQATT, CDR2 SNEGSKA (reference sequence). The CDR3 totals 12 residues. CDR3 in DNA: TGTACTGCTAGATCCCCATGGGATGAGCAGTTCTTC. The encoded protein is CTARSPWDEQFF.

CDR3 DNA: TGTGCCTGGAGTAGGGGCTACGAGCAGTACTTC. The encoded protein is CAWSRGYEQYF. The gene calls are TRBV30 and TRBJ2-7; D might be TRBD1 (5 bases). V lost 2 bases and J 3 bases, leaving 5 bases between the germline ends. Germline V gives CDR1 GTSNPN, CDR2 SVGIG (reference sequence). CDR3 length: 11 residues. Full variable domain (outside the CDR3, taken from reference TRBV30 and TRBJ2-7): SQTIHQWPATLVQPVGSPLSLECTVEGTSNPNLYWYRQAAGRGLQLLFYSVGIGQISSEVPQNLSASRPQDRQFILSSKKLLLSDSGFYLCAWSRGYEQYFGPGTRLTVT.

In its sample, this clonotype was seen a few times. This rearrangement joins TRBV5-1 to TRBJ2-1; perhaps TRBD1 as D (5 bases). This CDR3 has 15 amino acids. Germline V gives CDR1 SGHRS, CDR2 YFSETQ. The V gene lost 4 bases and the J gene lost 5 bases, with 16 bases spanning the gap. This chain's CDR3 is CASSIQAKQNNEQFF. DNA of the CDR3: TGCGCCAGCAGCATACAGGCCAAGCAAAACAATGAGCAGTTCTTC. Full variable domain (outside the CDR3, taken from reference TRBV5-1 and TRBJ2-1): KAGVTQTPRYLIKTRGQQVTLSCSPISGHRSVSWYQQTPGQGLQFLFEYFSETQRNKGNFPGRFSGRQFSNSRSEMNVSTLELGDSALYLCASSIQAKQNNEQFFGPGTRLTVL.

This clonotype was seen more than once but under ten times. The chain is built from TRBV20-1 and TRBJ2-5; 9 bases are a match to TRBD2. This CDR3 is built from 16 residues. V was pared by 0 bases and J by 1 base, with 6 bases of the junction left unmatched. The germline gives CDR1 DFQATT, CDR2 SNEGSKA (reference sequence). The CDR3 DNA sequence: TGCAGTGCTAGAGAGTTCCTAGCGGGGAGCCAAGAGACCCAGTACTTC. Translation gives CSAREFLAGSQETQYF.

This chain links TRBV12-3 or TRBV12-4 with TRBJ2-1; weak D call: TRBD2 (5 bases). CDR3 length: 14 amino acids. The V and J ends lost 2 bases and 7 bases respectively, with 12 bases between them. CDR3 nucleotide sequence: TGTGCCAGCAGTTTACAGCGGTTCGGGAATGAGCAGTTCTTC. Its protein product is CASSLQRFGNEQFF.

The chain couples TRBV7-2 to TRBJ2-5; D is perhaps TRBD2 (7 bases). The V gene's germline CDR1 is SGHTA and CDR2 FQGNSA. Trimming took off 9 bases at V and 3 bases at J, with 17 bases between the two ends. CDR3 size: 14 residues. The CDR3 loop reads CASFRGGGEETQYF. In DNA, the CDR3 is TGTGCCAGTTTCCGAGGGGGGGGAGAAGAGACCCAGTACTTC.

The J gene is TRBJ2-1, the V gene TRBV5-6; 12 bases match TRBD1. The CDR3 loop spans 16 amino acids. Germline lookup yields CDR1 SGHDT and CDR2 YYEEEE. J was trimmed by 5 bases and V by 5 bases; bases with no gene match: 8. The CDR3 sequence: CASSNRDRGHHNEQFF. The CDR3 DNA is TGTGCCAGCAGTAACCGGGACAGGGGGCACCACAATGAGCAGTTCTTC.

In this sample, this clonotype turned up many times. The chain couples TRBV24-1 to TRBJ2-1; 7 bases map to TRBD2. Germline CDR1 and CDR2: KGHDR and SFDVKD. This CDR3 spans 16 amino acids. The ends lost 0 bases at V and 1 base at J; junction bases unmatched: 2. CDR3 nucleotide sequence: TGTGCCACCAGTGATTTGGGGGGGGGGTCCTACAATGAGCAGTTCTTC. Its protein is CATSDLGGGSYNEQFF.

This clonotype was seen ten or more times. The rearrangement uses TRBV29-1 and TRBJ2-1; 11 bases are shared with TRBD2. V lost 0 bases and J lost 9; bases outside the gene matches: 13. From germline, CDR1 is SQVTM and CDR2 ANQGSEA. The CDR3 totals 17 residues. The CDR3 DNA sequence: TGCAGCGTTGAAGATCCCACTAGCGGGAGCCCGGGGGGTGAGCAGTTCTTC. Protein sequence: CSVEDPTSGSPGGEQFF.

There are a few counts of this clonotype. This chain uses TRBV27 with TRBJ1-5; 8 bases map to TRBD1. J was trimmed by 3 bases and V by 8 bases; bases with no gene match: 12. This CDR3 spans 16 amino acids. Germline V CDR1 and CDR2: MNHEY, SMNVEV (reference sequence). Here the CDR3 DNA reads TGTGCCAGCTTCAACGCATCAGGGGGCAACAATCAGCCCCAGCATTTT. It encodes CASFNASGGNNQPQHF.